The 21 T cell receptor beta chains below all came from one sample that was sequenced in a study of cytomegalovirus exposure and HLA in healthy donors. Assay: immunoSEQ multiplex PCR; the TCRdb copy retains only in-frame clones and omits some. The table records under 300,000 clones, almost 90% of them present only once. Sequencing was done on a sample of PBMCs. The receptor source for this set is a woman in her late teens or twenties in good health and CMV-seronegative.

The CDR3 region is CASSRTGVTGNTIYF. The CDR3 nucleotides are TGTGCCAGCTCCCGGACAGGGGTTACTGGAAACACCATATATTTT. The chain joins TRBV18 to TRBJ1-3; TRBD1 matches 9 bases. J gave up 2 bases and V 6 bases, and 5 bases lay outside the gene matches. In germline, CDR1 is KGHSH, CDR2 LQKENI. This CDR3 spans 15 amino acids.

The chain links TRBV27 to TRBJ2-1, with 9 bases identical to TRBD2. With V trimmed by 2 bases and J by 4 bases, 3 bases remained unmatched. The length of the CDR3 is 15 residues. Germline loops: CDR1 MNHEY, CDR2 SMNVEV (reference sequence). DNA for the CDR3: TGTGCCAGCAGTTTAGCGGGGGGGCGGTACAATGAGCAGTTCTTC. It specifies CASSLAGGRYNEQFF.

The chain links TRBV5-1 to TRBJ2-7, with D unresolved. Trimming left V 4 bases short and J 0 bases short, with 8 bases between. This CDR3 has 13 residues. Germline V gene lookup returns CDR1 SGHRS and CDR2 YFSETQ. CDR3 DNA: TGCGCCAGCAGCGACGGGTCCTCCTACGAGCAGTACGTC. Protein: CASSDGSSYEQYV.

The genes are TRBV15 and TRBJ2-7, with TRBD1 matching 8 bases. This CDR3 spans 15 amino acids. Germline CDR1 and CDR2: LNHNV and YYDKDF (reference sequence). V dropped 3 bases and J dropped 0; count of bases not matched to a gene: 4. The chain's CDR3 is CATSRGQVHSYEQYF. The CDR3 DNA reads TGTGCCACCAGCAGGGGACAGGTTCACTCCTACGAGCAGTACTTC.

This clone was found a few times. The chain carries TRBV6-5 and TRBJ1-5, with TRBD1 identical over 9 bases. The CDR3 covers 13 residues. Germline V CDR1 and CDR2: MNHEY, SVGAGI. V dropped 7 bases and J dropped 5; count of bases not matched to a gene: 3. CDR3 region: CASKDRGDQPQHF. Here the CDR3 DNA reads TGTGCCAGCAAGGACAGGGGAGATCAGCCCCAGCATTTT.

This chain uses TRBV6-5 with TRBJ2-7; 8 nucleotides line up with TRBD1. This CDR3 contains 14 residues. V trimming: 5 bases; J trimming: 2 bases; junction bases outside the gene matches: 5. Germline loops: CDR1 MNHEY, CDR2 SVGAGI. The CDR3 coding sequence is TGTGCCAGCAGTGCCGACAGGGGACCCTACGAGCAGTACTTC. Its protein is CASSADRGPYEQYF.

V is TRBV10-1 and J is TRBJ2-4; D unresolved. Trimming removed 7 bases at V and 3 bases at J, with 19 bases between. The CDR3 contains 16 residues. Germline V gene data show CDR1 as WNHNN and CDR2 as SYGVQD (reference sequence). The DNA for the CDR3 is TGCGCCAGCACGGTAGATCTCCCCTCGGGCAAAAACATTCAGTACTTC. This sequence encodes CASTVDLPSGKNIQYF.

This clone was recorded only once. This CDR3 reads CASSSDSFPYEQYF. DNA for the CDR3: TGCGCCAGCAGCTCAGACAGTTTCCCCTACGAGCAGTACTTC. The rearrangement uses TRBV5-1 and TRBJ2-7, with a tentative D call TRBD1 (5 bases). V shed 3 bases and J shed 2 bases, with 12 bases lying between them. From germline, CDR1 is SGHRS and CDR2 YFSETQ. The CDR3 is 14 residues long.

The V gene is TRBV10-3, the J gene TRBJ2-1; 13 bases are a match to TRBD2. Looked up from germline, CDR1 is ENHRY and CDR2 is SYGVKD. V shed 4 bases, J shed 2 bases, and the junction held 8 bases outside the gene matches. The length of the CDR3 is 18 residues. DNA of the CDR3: TGTGCCATCAGTGGATCGACTAGCGGGGGGAACCCCTACAATGAGCAGTTCTTC. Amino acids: CAISGSTSGGNPYNEQFF.

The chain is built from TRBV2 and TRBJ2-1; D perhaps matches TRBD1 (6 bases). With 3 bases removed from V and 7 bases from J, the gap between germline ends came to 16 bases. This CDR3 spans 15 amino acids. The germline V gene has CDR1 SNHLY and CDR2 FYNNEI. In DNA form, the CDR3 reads TGTGCCAGCAGTGACTTCCAGGGGAGTTGGAATGAGCAGTTCTTC. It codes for CASSDFQGSWNEQFF. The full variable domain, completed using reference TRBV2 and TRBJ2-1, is EPEVTQTPSHQVTQMGQEVILRCVPISNHLYFYWYRQILGQKVEFLVSFYNNEISEKSEIFDDQFSVERPDGSNFTLKIRSTKLEDSAMYFCASSDFQGSWNEQFFGPGTRLTVL.

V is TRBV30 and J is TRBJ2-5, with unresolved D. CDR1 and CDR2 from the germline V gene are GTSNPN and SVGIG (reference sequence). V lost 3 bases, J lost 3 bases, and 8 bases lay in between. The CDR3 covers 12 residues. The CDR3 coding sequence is TGTGCCTGGAGCCCAGGCAAAGAGACCCAGTACTTC. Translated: CAWSPGKETQYF.

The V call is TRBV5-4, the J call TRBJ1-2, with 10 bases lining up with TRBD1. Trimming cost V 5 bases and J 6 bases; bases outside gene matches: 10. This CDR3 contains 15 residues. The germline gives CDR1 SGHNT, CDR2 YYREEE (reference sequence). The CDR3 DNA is TGTGCCAGCAGAATTTTGACAGGGGGCGGCGATGGCTACACCTTC. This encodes CASRILTGGGDGYTF.

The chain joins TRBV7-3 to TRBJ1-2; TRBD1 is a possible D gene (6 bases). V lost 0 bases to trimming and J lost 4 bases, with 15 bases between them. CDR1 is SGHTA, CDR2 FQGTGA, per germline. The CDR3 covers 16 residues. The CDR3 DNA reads TGTGCCAGCAGCTTAACCCCGGACAGCGGAGGCTATGGCTACACCTTC. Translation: CASSLTPDSGGYGYTF.

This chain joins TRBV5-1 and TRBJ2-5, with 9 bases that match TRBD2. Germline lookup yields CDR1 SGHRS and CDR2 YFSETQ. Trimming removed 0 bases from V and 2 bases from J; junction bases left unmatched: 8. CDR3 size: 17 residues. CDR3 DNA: TGCGCCAGCAGCTTGGGGGCGCCAAGCGGGGGGCAAGAGACCCAGTACTTC. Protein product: CASSLGAPSGGQETQYF.

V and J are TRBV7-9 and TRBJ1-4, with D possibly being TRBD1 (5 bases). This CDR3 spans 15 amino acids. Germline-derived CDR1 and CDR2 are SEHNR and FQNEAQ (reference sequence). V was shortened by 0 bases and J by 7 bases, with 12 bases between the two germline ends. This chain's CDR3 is CASSLAEAGREKLFF. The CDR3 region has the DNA TGTGCCAGCAGCTTAGCGGAAGCGGGGCGTGAAAAACTGTTTTTT.

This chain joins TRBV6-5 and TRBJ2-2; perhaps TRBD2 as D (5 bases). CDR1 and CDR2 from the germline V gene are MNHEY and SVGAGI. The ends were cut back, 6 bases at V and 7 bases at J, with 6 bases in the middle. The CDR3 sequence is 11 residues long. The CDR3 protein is CASSGNGELFF. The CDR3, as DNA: TGTGCCAGCAGCGGGAACGGGGAGCTGTTTTTT.

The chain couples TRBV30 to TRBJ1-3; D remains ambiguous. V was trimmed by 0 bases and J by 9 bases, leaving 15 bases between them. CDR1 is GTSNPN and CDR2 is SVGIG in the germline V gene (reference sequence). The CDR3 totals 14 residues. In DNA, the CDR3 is TGTGCCTGGAGTGTCCCGAACCCGAACGGCACCATATATTTT. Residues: CAWSVPNPNGTIYF.

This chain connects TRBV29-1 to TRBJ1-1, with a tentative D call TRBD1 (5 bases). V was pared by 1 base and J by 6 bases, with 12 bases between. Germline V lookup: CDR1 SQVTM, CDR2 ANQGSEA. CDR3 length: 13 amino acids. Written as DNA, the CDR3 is TGCAGCGTTGAAGGAGGGGAGGTACCTGAAGCTTTCTTT. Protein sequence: CSVEGGEVPEAFF.

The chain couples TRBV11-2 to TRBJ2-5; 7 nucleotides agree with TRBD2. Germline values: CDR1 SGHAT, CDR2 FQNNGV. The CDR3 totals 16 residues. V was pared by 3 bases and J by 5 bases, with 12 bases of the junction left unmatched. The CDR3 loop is CASSFGGTTPKETQYF. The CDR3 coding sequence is TGTGCCAGCAGCTTCGGCGGGACTACACCCAAGGAGACCCAGTACTTC. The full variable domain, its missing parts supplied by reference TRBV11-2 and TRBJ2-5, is EAGVAQSPRYKIIEKRQSVAFWCNPISGHATLYWYQQILGQGPKLLIQFQNNGVVDDSQLPKDRFSAERLKGVDSTLKIQPAKLEDSAVYLCASSFGGTTPKETQYFGPGTRLLVL.

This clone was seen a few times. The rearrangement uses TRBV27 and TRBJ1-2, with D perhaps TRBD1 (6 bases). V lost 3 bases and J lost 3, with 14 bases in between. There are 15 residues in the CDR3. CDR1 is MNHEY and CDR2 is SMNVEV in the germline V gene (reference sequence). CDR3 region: CASSLHGQKDYGYTF. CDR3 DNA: TGTGCCAGCAGTTTGCACGGACAGAAGGACTATGGCTACACCTTC.

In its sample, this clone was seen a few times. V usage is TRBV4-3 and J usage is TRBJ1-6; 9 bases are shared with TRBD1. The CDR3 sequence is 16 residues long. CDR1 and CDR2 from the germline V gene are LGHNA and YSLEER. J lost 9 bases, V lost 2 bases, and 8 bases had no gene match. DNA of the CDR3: TGCGCCAGCAGCCAAACCCGGGACAGGGTCATTTCACCCCTCCACTTT. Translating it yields CASSQTRDRVISPLHF.